This TCR beta chain came from a study of T cells of healthy individuals. MiXCR, applied by TCRdb to the 5' RACE reads, yields one record per CDR3 protein. The sample lists around 100,000 distinct CDR3 sequences, 15% to 20% occurring once. The sequence was collected from a human donor in good health.

The CDR3: CASSLRQGANTQYF. The CDR3, as DNA: TGCGCCAGCAGCTTGAGGCAGGGGGCTAATACGCAGTATTTT. The chain uses TRBV5-1 and TRBJ2-3; 8 positions match TRBD1. The CDR3 is made up of 14 amino acids. Germline V lookup: CDR1 SGHRS, CDR2 YFSETQ. With 1 base clipped from V and 7 bases from J, the junction kept 5 bases outside the gene matches.